The clone carrying this T cell receptor (beta chain) was seen only once. V shed 4 bases and J 0 bases; nucleotides not matched to a gene: 13. CDR1 and CDR2 (germline): MGHRA, YSYEKL. The CDR3 runs 18 residues. The record originates from a study of blood T cell repertoires in COVID-19. Overall study: Donors in the United States, Italy and Spain gave samples during acute or convalescent COVID-19. PBMCs, B-cell-depleted T cells, or T cells provided the cDNA or gDNA that made up the material.

Per the study methods: Cell counts per sample came from amplifying reference gene primers. Here immunoSEQ multiplex PCR was the method, and the copy in TCRdb shows in-frame clones only, minus some. V, J and clone size reflect that table, while D and trimming were determined from the DNA. Here the sample spans 150,000 to 200,000 clones, roughly nine tenths being singletons. V gene TRBV4-1 combines with J gene TRBJ2-3; 7 nucleotides align to TRBD1. The sequenced sample consisted of peripheral blood. This clonotype was sampled from a human donor in a cohort sampled during active COVID-19. This CDR3 is CASSRPSGDRVSTDTQYF. CDR3 bases: TGCGCCAGCAGCCGCCCGTCCGGCGACAGGGTTAGCACAGATACGCAGTATTTT.